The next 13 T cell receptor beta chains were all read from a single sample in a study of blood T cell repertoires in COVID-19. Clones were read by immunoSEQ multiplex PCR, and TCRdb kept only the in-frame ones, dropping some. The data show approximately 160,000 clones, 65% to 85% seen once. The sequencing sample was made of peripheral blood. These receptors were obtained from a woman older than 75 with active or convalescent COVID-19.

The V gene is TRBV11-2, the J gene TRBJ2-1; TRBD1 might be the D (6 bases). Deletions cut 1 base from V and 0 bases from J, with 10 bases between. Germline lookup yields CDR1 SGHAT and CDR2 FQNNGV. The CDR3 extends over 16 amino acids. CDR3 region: CASSLGTDSSYNEQFF. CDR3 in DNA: TGTGCCAGCAGCTTAGGAACGGACAGCTCCTACAATGAGCAGTTCTTC. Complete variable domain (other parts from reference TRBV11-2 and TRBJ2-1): EAGVAQSPRYKIIEKRQSVAFWCNPISGHATLYWYQQILGQGPKLLIQFQNNGVVDDSQLPKDRFSAERLKGVDSTLKIQPAKLEDSAVYLCASSLGTDSSYNEQFFGPGTRLTVL.

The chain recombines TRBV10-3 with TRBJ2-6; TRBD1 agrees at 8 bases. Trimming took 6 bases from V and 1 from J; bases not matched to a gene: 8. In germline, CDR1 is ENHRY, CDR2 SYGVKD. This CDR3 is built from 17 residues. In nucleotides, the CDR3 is TGTGCCATCAGCAGAGCAACAGGGGGTTCTGGGGCCAACGTCCTGACTTTC. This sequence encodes CAISRATGGSGANVLTF.

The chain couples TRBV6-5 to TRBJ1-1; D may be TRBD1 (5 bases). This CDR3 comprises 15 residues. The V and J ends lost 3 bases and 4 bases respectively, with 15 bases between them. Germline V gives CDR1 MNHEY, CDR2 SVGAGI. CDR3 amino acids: CASSYGLGRATEAFF. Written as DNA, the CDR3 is TGTGCCAGCAGTTATGGTTTGGGCAGGGCCACTGAAGCTTTCTTT.

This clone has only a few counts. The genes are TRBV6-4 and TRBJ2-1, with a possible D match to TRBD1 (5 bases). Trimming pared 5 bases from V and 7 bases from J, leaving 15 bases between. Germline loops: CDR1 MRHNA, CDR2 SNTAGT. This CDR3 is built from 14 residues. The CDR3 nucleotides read TGTGCCAGCAGTCCCCAGGGCCCCGCGAATGAGCAGTTCTTC. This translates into CASSPQGPANEQFF.

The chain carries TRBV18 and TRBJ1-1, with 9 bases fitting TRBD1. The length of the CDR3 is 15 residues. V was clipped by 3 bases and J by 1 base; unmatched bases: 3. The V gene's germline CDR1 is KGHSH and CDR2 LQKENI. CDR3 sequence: CASSPDRGRNTEAFF. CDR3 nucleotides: TGTGCCAGCTCACCCGACAGGGGGAGGAACACTGAAGCTTTCTTT. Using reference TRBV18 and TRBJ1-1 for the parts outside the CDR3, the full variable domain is NAGVMQNPRHLVRRRGQEARLRCSPMKGHSHVYWYRQLPEEGLKFMVYLQKENIIDESGMPKERFSAEFPKEGPSILRIQQVVRGDSAAYFCASSPDRGRNTEAFFGQGTRLTVV.

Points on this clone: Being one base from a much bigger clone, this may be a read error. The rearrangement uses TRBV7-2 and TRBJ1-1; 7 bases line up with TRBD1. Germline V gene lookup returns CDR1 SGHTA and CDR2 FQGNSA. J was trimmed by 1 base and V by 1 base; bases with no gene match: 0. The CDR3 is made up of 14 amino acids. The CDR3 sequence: CASSLDRGNTEAFF. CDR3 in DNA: TGTGCCAGCAGCTTAGACAGGGGGAACACTGAAGCTTTCTTT.

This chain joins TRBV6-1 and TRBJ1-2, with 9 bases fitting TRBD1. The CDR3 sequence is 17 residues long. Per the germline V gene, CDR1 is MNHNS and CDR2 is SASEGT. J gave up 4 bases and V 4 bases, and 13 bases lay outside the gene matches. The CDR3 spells CASSGGGQMTGGYGYTF. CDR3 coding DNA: TGTGCCAGCAGTGGAGGAGGACAGATGACAGGGGGCTATGGCTACACCTTC.

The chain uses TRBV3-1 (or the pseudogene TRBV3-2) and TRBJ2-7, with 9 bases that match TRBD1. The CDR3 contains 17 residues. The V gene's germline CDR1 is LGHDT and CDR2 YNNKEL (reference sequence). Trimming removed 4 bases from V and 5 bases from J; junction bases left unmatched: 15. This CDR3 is CASSLRLGTGPGNEQYF. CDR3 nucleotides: TGTGCCAGCAGCCTTCGACTTGGGACAGGGCCAGGGAACGAGCAGTACTTC.

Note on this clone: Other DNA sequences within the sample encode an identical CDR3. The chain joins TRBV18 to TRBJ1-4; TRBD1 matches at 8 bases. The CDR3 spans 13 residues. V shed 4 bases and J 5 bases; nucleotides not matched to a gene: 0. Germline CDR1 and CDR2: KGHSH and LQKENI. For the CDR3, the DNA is TGTGCCAGCTCACGGGACAGGAATGAAAAACTGTTTTTT. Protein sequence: CASSRDRNEKLFF.

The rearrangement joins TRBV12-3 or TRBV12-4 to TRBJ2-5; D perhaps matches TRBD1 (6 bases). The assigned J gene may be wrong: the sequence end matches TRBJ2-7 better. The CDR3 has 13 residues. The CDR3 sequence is CASSLVQGYEQYF. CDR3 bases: TGTGCCAGCAGTTTAGTACAGGGCTACGAGCAGTACTTC.

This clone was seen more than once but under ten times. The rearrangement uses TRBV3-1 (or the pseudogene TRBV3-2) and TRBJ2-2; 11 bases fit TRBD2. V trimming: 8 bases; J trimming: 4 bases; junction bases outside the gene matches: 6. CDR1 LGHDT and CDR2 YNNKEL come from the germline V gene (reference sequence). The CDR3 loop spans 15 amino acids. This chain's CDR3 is CASQISGGATGELFF. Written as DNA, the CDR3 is TGTGCCAGCCAAATTAGCGGGGGGGCCACCGGGGAGCTGTTTTTT.

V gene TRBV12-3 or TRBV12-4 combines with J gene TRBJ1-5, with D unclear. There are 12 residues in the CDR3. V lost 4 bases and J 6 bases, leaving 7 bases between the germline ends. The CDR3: CASSYSSQPQHF. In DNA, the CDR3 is TGTGCCAGCAGTTATTCTTCTCAGCCCCAGCATTTT.

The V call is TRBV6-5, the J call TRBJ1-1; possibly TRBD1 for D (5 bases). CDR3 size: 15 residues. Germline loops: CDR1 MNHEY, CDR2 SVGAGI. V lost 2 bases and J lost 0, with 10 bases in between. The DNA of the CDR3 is TGTGCCAGCAGTTACCGAGGCAGGGTGAACACTGAAGCTTTCTTT. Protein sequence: CASSYRGRVNTEAFF.